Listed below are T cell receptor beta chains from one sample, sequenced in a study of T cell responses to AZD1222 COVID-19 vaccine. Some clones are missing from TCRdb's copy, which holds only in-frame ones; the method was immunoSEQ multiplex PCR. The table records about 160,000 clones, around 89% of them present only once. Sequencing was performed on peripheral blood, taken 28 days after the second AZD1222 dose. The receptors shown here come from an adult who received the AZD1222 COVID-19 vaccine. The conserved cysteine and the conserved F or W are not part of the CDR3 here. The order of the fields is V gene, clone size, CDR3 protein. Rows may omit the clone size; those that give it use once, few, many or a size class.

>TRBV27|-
ASRTGTENTEAF
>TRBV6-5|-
ASTADRINNSPLH
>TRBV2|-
ASRIIQGTDTQY
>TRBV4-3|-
ASSQDTSGGAWVTGELF
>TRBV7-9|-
ASSSSLGELGNTIY
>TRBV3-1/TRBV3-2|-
ASSPYFGGGAYEQY
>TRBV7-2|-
ASSRLTGDTGELF
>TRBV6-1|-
ASRGQLFGNQPQH
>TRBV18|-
ASSPRSSIPISEAF
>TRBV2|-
ASRRGGTEAF
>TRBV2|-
ALGGGRTEAF
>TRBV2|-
ASKGEASGNTIY
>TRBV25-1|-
ASRGTARPYEQY
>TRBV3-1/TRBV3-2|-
ASSHGGEISGNTIY
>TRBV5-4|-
ASSLGAGGRSEQF
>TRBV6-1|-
ASSEPGVLNQPQH
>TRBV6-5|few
ASRYSEVRGNEQF
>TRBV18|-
ASSSSSYNEQF
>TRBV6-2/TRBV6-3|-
ASSYSTSSYEQY
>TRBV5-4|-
ASSPGLAGSTDTQY
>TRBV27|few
ASSDGSGTEAF
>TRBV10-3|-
AISDRANTGELF
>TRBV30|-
AWRTGRAVNEQF
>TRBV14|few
ASSQFSGEAF
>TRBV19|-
ASTNGRMGGNYTDTQY
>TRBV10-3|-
AISEYTEAF
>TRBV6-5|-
ASSYERATQETQY
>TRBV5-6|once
ASSPTGREQF